These 21 T cell receptor beta chains share one sample of origin, sequenced in a study of T cell clusters in autoimmune cytopenias. Roughly 38,000 genome equivalents of blood DNA were amplified for TRB. One tube held mixed TRB-A and TRB-B primer pools for touch-down PCR. TCRdb reanalyzed the multiplex PCR reads and collapses them to one entry per CDR3 protein, without DNA. Its clone listing holds 5,500 to 8,000 distinct CDR3 sequences. The sample was also linked to a second study, of T cell repertoires in aging, cancer and after chemotherapy.

Specimen: peripheral blood. These receptors originate from a human donor in good health.

Its frequency marks this clonotype as medium-sized (0.01 to 0.1%). This chain uses TRBV19 with TRBJ1-4; absent DNA, TCRdb's TRBD1 call cannot be checked. From germline, CDR1 is LNHDA and CDR2 SQIVND (reference sequence). The length of the CDR3 is 14 residues. CDR3 in amino acids: CASSIRGEREKLFF. Supplemented by reference TRBV19 and TRBJ1-4, the full variable domain reads DGGITQSPKYLFRKEGQNVTLSCEQNLNHDAMYWYRQDPGQGLRLIYYSQIVNDFQKGDIAEGYSVSREKKESFPLTVTSAQKNPTAFYLCASSIRGEREKLFFGSGTQLSVL.

By frequency, this clonotype registers medium-sized. The V call is TRBV13, the J call TRBJ2-3; the TRBD2 assignment by TCRdb is unverifiable without DNA. This CDR3 spans 14 amino acids. The germline CDR1 and CDR2 sequences are PRHDT and FYEKMQ (reference sequence). This CDR3 reads CASRLAGNTDTQYF. Supplemented by reference TRBV13 and TRBJ2-3, the full variable domain reads AAGVIQSPRHLIKEKRETATLKCYPIPRHDTVYWYQQGPGQDPQFLISFYEKMQSDKGSIPDRFSAQQFSDYHSELNMSSLELGDSALYFCASRLAGNTDTQYFGPGTRLTVL.

The V call is TRBV18, the J call TRBJ1-3; TCRdb's D call of TRBD1 is untestable without DNA. The CDR3 covers 17 residues. The germline CDR1 and CDR2 sequences are KGHSH and LQKENI. CDR3 amino acids: CASSPQGGVVSGNTIYF.

The rearrangement links TRBV6-1 to TRBJ2-7; the TCRdb D gene call, TRBD2, has no DNA to confirm it. Germline V lookup: CDR1 MNHNS, CDR2 SASEGT. The CDR3 spans 16 residues. The CDR3 is CASSSLAGGPSYEQYF.

Considering frequency, this clonotype is medium-sized. V is TRBV6-5 and J is TRBJ1-6; the TCRdb D gene call, TRBD1, has no DNA to confirm it. Per germline, CDR1 MNHEY and CDR2 SVGAGI. This CDR3 has 15 residues. This CDR3 reads CASSYSQGASSPLHF.

The chain uses TRBV6-5 and TRBJ1-2; there is no DNA to check the TCRdb D call of TRBD1. This CDR3 is built from 14 residues. Per germline, CDR1 MNHEY and CDR2 SVGAGI. The CDR3 here is CASSYPPQGEGYTF.

This clonotype is labeled medium-sized (0.01 to 0.1%) based on frequency. The chain couples TRBV7-6 to TRBJ2-5; lacking DNA, the TRBD1 call made by TCRdb goes unchecked. This CDR3 comprises 16 residues. The germline CDR1 and CDR2 sequences are SGHVS and FNYEAQ. This CDR3 reads CASSLGPGGVWETQYF.

The genes are TRBV27 and TRBJ1-4; the TCRdb call, TRBD1, lacks DNA for checking. Per the germline V gene, CDR1 is MNHEY and CDR2 is SMNVEV (reference sequence). This CDR3 contains 14 residues. CDR3 sequence: CASSKDRWDEKLFF. Together with reference TRBV27 and TRBJ1-4, the CDR3 gives the full variable domain: EAQVTQNPRYLITVTGKKLTVTCSQNMNHEYMSWYRQDPGLGLRQIYYSMNVEVTDKGDVPEGYKVSRKEKRNFPLILESPSPNQTSLYFCASSKDRWDEKLFFGSGTQLSVL.

V is TRBV11-1 and J is TRBJ2-1; the D call of TRBD2 rests on TCRdb alone, since no DNA is present to check it. Germline V gene data show CDR1 as SGHAT and CDR2 as FQDESV (reference sequence). This CDR3 spans 15 amino acids. The CDR3 protein is CASSSAGTSYNEQFF.

The chain uses TRBV27 and TRBJ2-6; TCRdb's assignment of TRBD1 cannot be checked, as there is no DNA. The CDR3 is made up of 18 amino acids. Germline assignment: CDR1 MNHEY and CDR2 SMNVEV (reference sequence). The CDR3 sequence: CASSPRTGGLSGANVLTF.

This chain's CDR3 is CASSLRTGLSSYEQYF. J is TRBJ2-7 and V is TRBV7-2; TCRdb's D call of TRBD2 is untestable without DNA. The CDR3 spans 16 residues. CDR1 and CDR2 from the germline V gene are SGHTA and FQGNSA.

CDR3 residues: CASSPPGQGAATNEKLFF. The chain couples TRBV18 to TRBJ1-4; the D call from TCRdb, TRBD1, cannot be confirmed without DNA. The CDR3 contains 18 residues. Germline assignment: CDR1 KGHSH and CDR2 LQKENI. Drawing the rest from reference TRBV18 and TRBJ1-4, the complete variable domain is NAGVMQNPRHLVRRRGQEARLRCSPMKGHSHVYWYRQLPEEGLKFMVYLQKENIIDESGMPKERFSAEFPKEGPSILRIQQVVRGDSAAYFCASSPPGQGAATNEKLFFGSGTQLSVL.

The chain employs TRBV6-5 and TRBJ1-6. This CDR3 spans 14 amino acids. Looked up from germline, CDR1 is MNHEY and CDR2 is SVGAGI. The CDR3 here is CASSLTDLTSPLHF.

Judged by frequency, this clonotype is medium-sized. This CDR3 reads CSVGTGNQPQHF. V is TRBV29-1 and J is TRBJ1-5; TCRdb gives TRBD1 as the D gene, but with no DNA this cannot be confirmed. The CDR3 runs to 12 residues. Germline V lookup: CDR1 SQVTM, CDR2 ANQGSEA. Variable domain in full (rest from reference TRBV29-1 and TRBJ1-5): SAVISQKPSRDICQRGTSLTIQCQVDSQVTMMFWYRQQPGQSLTLIATANQGSEATYESGFVIDKFPISRPNLTFSTLTVSNMSPEDSSIYLCSVGTGNQPQHFGDGTRLSIL.

The chain links TRBV6-5 to TRBJ1-2. Germline V gene data show CDR1 as MNHEY and CDR2 as SVGAGI. The CDR3 consists of 14 residues. CDR3 region: CASSFLDSSTGYTF.

The chain carries TRBV6-5 and TRBJ1-4. This CDR3 spans 17 amino acids. Germline CDR1 and CDR2: MNHEY and SVGAGI. CDR3 protein: CASSYSNSRNTNEKLFF.

The V gene is TRBV12-3 or TRBV12-4, the J gene TRBJ2-3; checking the TCRdb D call of TRBD1 is not possible without DNA. The CDR3 length is 14 residues. CDR3 amino acids: CASSFAGGRDTQYF.

Measured by frequency, this clonotype is medium-sized. CDR3 residues: CASSLSGTEAFF. V is TRBV5-4 and J is TRBJ1-1. CDR1 is SGHNT, CDR2 YYREEE, per germline (reference sequence). This CDR3 comprises 12 residues.

This clonotype shows up as medium-sized (0.01 to 0.1%) by frequency. The chain is built from TRBV5-4 and TRBJ1-6. Germline V gives CDR1 SGHNT, CDR2 YYREEE (reference sequence). The length of the CDR3 is 16 residues. The CDR3 reads CASSLGSPGTDSPLHF. The variable domain in full, completed from reference TRBV5-4 and TRBJ1-6, reads ETGVTQSPTHLIKTRGQQVTLRCSSQSGHNTVSWYQQALGQGPQFIFQYYREEENGRGNFPPRFSGLQFPNYSSELNVNALELDDSALYLCASSLGSPGTDSPLHFGNGTRLTVT.

V usage is TRBV11-1 and J usage is TRBJ1-1. CDR3 size: 15 residues. Germline CDR1 and CDR2: SGHAT and FQDESV (reference sequence). The chain's CDR3 is CASSSRRTTNTEAFF.

This clonotype ranks as medium-sized in terms of frequency. The V gene is TRBV27, the J gene TRBJ2-7. CDR1 is MNHEY and CDR2 is SMNVEV in the germline V gene (reference sequence). The CDR3 consists of 14 residues. The CDR3 region is CASKPWPTSSEQYF.